The subject of this entry is one TCR beta chain. Its matching antigen is unknown. This specimen includes other DNA sequences encoding the same CDR3. This sample is part of a study of shared clonotypes between healthy human individuals. Overall study: A few men and a couple of women, aged 18 to 49, were donors. The study, taken as a whole, reports: Among the subsets, naive ones generally showed larger estimated richness than memory ones.

Original handling: Junction-only sequences without quality scores came from ImmunoSEQ, so filtering differed. Some clones are missing from TCRdb's copy, which holds only in-frame ones; the method was immunoSEQ multiplex PCR. The DNA gave D and trimming, while V, J and clone size come from that table. The repertoire holds over 850,000 clones, with around 78% as singletons. This CDR3 region has 15 residues. Trimming pared 1 base from V and 1 base from J, leaving 5 bases between. Germline CDR1 reads MNHEY; CDR2 reads SMNVEV (reference sequence). This sequence joins TRBV27 and TRBJ2-6; D may be TRBD1 or TRBD2 (5 bases each). Sequenced: memory CD4+ T cells from PBMCs. Subset noted: CD45RA-negative fraction. The receptor's source is a man between 18 and 29 years old in good health. Some clones in this sample may be carry-over from other donors' samples. CDR3 DNA: TGTGCCAGCAGTTTATGGGGGTCTGGGGCCAACGTCCTGACTTTC. The encoded protein is CASSLWGSGANVLTF. The whole variable domain, remainder taken from reference TRBV27 and TRBJ2-6, is EAQVTQNPRYLITVTGKKLTVTCSQNMNHEYMSWYRQDPGLGLRQIYYSMNVEVTDKGDVPEGYKVSRKEKRNFPLILESPSPNQTSLYFCASSLWGSGANVLTFGAGSRLTVL.